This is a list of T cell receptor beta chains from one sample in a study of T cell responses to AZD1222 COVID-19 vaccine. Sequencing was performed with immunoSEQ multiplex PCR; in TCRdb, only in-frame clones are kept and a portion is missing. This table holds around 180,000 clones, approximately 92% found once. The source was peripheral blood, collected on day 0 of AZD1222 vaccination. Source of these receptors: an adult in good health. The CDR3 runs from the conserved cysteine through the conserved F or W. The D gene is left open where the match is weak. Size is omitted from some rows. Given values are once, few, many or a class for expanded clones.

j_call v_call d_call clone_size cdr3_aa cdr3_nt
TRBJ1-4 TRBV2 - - CASSEGGARKGKLFF TGTGCCAGCAGTGAAGGAGGGGCCAGAAAGGGAAAACTGTTTTTT
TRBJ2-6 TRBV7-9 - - CASSFSGVSGVLTF TGTGCCAGCAGCTTTTCCGGGGTGTCGGGCGTCCTGACTTTC
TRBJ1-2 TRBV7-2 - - CATPGGRNGYTF TGTGCCACCCCAGGCGGAAGGAATGGCTACACCTTC
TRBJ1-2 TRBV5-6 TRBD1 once CASSLGQGLDGYTF TGTGCCAGCAGCTTGGGACAGGGGCTCGATGGCTACACCTTC
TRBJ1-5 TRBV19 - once CASSIVDTPGEQPQHF TGTGCCAGTAGTATAGTAGACACCCCAGGTGAACAGCCCCAGCATTTT
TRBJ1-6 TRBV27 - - CASSLNRVENSPLHF TGTGCCAGCAGTTTAAACAGGGTAGAAAATTCACCCCTCCACTTT
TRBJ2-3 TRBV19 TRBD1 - CASHNRGEGTDTQYF TGTGCCAGTCACAACAGGGGAGAGGGCACAGATACGCAGTATTTT
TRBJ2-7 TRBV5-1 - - CASRPGAPFILEQYF TGCGCCAGCAGGCCTGGGGCTCCCTTCATTTTGGAGCAGTACTTC
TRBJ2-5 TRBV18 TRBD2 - CASSSGAPQETQYF TGTGCCAGCTCTAGCGGGGCTCCCCAAGAGACCCAGTACTTC
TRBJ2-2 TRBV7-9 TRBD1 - CASSLNPDRGPTGELFF TGTGCCAGCAGCTTAAATCCGGACAGGGGGCCTACCGGGGAGCTGTTTTTT
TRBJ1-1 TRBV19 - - CASSSKRGPEAFF TGTGCCAGTAGTTCGAAGCGGGGACCTGAAGCTTTCTTT
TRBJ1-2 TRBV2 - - CASSRQEGNYGYTF TGTGCCAGCAGCCGACAGGAGGGTAACTATGGCTACACCTTC
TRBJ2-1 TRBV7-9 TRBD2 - CASSLRAGEQFF TGTGCCAGCAGCCTCCGAGCGGGAGAGCAGTTCTTC
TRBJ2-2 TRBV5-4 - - CASSLDRRNTGELFF TGTGCCAGCAGCTTGGACAGGCGTAACACCGGGGAGCTGTTTTTT
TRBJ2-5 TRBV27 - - CASSLVASQETQYF TGTGCCAGCAGTTTAGTGGCAAGCCAAGAGACCCAGTACTTC
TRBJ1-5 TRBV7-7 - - CASSLARQRDHSNQPQHF TGTGCTAGCAGCTTAGCGAGACAGCGGGATCATAGCAATCAGCCCCAGCATTTT
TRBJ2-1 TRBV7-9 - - CASSRSTSYEQFF TGTGCCAGCAGCAGAAGTACCTCGTATGAGCAGTTCTTC
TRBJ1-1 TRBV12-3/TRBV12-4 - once CASRDTGRTEAFF TGTGCCAGCAGGGACACAGGGCGCACTGAAGCTTTCTTT
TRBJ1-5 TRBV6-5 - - CASGISSNQPQHF TGTGCCAGCGGGATATCGAGCAATCAGCCCCAGCATTTT
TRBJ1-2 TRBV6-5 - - CASSLEASYGYTF TGTGCCAGCAGCCTTGAAGCTAGTTATGGCTACACCTTC
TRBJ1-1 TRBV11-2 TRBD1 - CASSSYRGETEAFF TGTGCCAGCAGCTCGTACAGGGGTGAAACTGAAGCTTTCTTT
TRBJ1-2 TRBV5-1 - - CASSSGLLRPTNYGYTF TGCGCCAGCAGCTCGGGACTCTTGCGGCCGACTAACTATGGCTACACCTTC
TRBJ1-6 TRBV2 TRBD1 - CASRGDRELRGVNSPLHF TGTGCCAGCAGGGGAGACAGGGAACTAAGGGGTGTAAATTCACCCCTCCACTTT
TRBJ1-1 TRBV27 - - CASLKGGTEAFF TGTGCCAGCCTTAAAGGGGGCACTGAAGCTTTCTTT
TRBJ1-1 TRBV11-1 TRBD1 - CASSFLQGDTEAFF TGTGCCAGCAGCTTCCTACAGGGGGACACTGAAGCTTTCTTT
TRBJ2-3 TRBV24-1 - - CATSGRPTDTQYF TGTGCCACCAGTGGAAGGCCCACAGATACGCAGTATTTT
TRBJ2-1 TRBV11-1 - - CASSLAGMWNEQFF TGTGCCAGCAGCTTAGCCGGGATGTGGAACGAGCAGTTCTTC
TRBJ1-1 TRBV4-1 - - CASSQETGTLIEAFF TGCGCCAGCAGCCAAGAAACTGGGACACTTATAGAAGCTTTCTTT
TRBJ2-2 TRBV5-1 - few CASSLGRSNTGELFF TGCGCCAGCAGCTTGGGGCGATCGAACACCGGGGAGCTGTTTTTT
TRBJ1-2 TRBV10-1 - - CASTGARGYTF TGCGCCAGCACTGGGGCGCGGGGCTACACCTTC
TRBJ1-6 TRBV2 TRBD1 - CASSWDRINSPLHF TGTGCCAGCAGCTGGGACAGAATTAATTCACCCCTCCACTTT
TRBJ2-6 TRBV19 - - CASSILRSGANVLTF TGTGCCAGTAGTATTTTGCGCTCTGGGGCCAACGTCCTGACTTTC
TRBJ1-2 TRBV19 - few CASSPWEGTYGYTF TGTGCCAGTAGTCCGTGGGAGGGTACCTATGGCTACACCTTC
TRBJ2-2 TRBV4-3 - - CASSQDEGGSGELFF TGCGCCAGCAGCCAAGATGAAGGCGGAAGCGGGGAGCTGTTTTTT
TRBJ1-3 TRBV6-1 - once CASSEGSRGTIYF TGTGCCAGCAGTGAAGGGAGTAGGGGCACCATATATTTT
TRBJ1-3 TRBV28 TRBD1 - CASSLGQGINTIYF TGTGCCAGCAGCCTAGGACAGGGGATAAACACCATATATTTT
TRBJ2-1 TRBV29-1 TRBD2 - CSVGGRAGLHNEQFF TGCAGCGTTGGAGGGAGGGCAGGGCTCCACAATGAGCAGTTCTTC
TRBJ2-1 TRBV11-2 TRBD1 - CASSLEQGVGEQFF TGTGCCAGCAGCTTAGAGCAGGGGGTCGGTGAGCAGTTCTTC
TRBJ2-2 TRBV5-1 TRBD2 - CASSLLASGNTGELFF TGCGCCAGCAGCTTGCTCGCTAGCGGGAACACCGGGGAGCTGTTTTTT
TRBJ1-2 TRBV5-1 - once CASSLGQRTLGYTF TGCGCCAGCAGCTTGGGACAGCGAACGCTTGGCTACACCTTC
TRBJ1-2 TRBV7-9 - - CASSITPSAHYGYTF TGTGCCAGCAGCATTACGCCCTCGGCCCACTATGGCTACACCTTC
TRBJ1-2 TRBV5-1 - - CASSLGGDGYTF TGCGCCAGCAGCCTTGGCGGGGATGGCTACACCTTC
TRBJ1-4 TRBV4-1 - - CASSPSGGATNEKLFF TGCGCCAGCAGCCCGAGCGGAGGGGCAACTAATGAAAAACTGTTTTTT
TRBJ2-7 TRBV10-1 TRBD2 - CASSEVAGGIDEQYF TGCGCCAGCAGTGAGGTAGCGGGAGGGATCGACGAGCAGTACTTC
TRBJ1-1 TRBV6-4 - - CASSVDGLTEAFF TGTGCCAGCAGCGTAGATGGACTCACTGAAGCTTTCTTT
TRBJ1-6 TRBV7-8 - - CASSLLPSSSPLHF TGTGCCAGCAGCTTACTACCTTCCAGTTCACCCCTCCACTTT
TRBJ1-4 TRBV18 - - CASSPKGRATNEKLFF TGTGCCAGCTCACCGAAGGGACGGGCAACTAATGAAAAACTGTTTTTT
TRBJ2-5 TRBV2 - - CASSLTGRGETQYF TGTGCCAGCAGCCTGACAGGTAGAGGAGAGACCCAGTACTTC
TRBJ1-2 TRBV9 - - CASSDMGKNYGYTF TGTGCCAGCAGCGACATGGGGAAGAACTATGGCTACACCTTC
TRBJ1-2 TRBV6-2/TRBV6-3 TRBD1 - CASSYSGQGGGYTF TGTGCCAGCAGTTACTCGGGACAGGGAGGCGGCTACACCTTC
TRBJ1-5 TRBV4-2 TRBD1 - CASSQETGRNQPQHF TGTGCCAGCAGCCAGGAGACAGGGAGAAATCAGCCCCAGCATTTT
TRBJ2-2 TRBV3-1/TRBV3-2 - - CASSQGLDYNTGELFF TGTGCCAGCAGCCAAGGCTTGGACTATAACACCGGGGAGCTGTTTTTT